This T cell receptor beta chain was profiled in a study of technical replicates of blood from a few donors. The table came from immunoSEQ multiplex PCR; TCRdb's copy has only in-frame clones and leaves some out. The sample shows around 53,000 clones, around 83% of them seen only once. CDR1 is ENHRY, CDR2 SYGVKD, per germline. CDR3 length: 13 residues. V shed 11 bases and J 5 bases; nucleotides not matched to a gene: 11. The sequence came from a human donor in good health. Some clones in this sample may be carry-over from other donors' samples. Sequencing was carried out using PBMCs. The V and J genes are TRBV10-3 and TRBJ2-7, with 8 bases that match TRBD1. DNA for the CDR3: TGTGCCGCGTCCCGGGACAGGTCTGACGAGCAGTACTTC. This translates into CAASRDRSDEQYF.